Below are 25 T cell receptor beta chains sequenced from a single sample in a study of identical twins. TCRdb ran MiXCR on the 5' RACE reads and lists one entry per CDR3 protein. The table has about 240,000 distinct CDR3 sequences, over 9.5% seen once; the top ten hold 9% to 10%. What was sequenced was memory T cells sorted from blood. The receptor set was obtained from a man aged 50 to 59 in good health.

This clonotype was detected a few times. This chain connects TRBV28 to TRBJ1-1; D unresolved. The CDR3 runs to 14 residues. Trimming left V 1 base short and J 5 bases short, with 11 bases between. CDR1 MDHEN and CDR2 SYDVKM come from the germline V gene. The CDR3 protein is CASSLYSQVTEAFF. CDR3 nucleotides: TGTGCCAGCAGTTTATACTCCCAAGTGACTGAAGCTTTCTTT.

This clonotype was picked up a small number of times. V and J are TRBV27 and TRBJ2-1; TRBD2 matches at 16 bases. Germline CDR1 and CDR2: MNHEY and SMNVEV (reference sequence). The length of the CDR3 is 21 residues. V lost 5 bases and J lost 8; bases outside the gene matches: 21. The DNA for the CDR3 is TGTGCCAGCAGTCCCCGCTTCTCGGGACTAGCGGGAGGGGGGCGTCTGGATGAGCAGTTCTTC. It codes for CASSPRFSGLAGGGRLDEQFF.

A single count supports this clonotype. One base away lies a much larger clone, so this may be a sequencing read error. This chain connects TRBV12-3 or TRBV12-4 to TRBJ2-1; D possibly uses TRBD1 or TRBD2 (5 bases each). Trimming took off 6 bases at V and 9 bases at J, with 18 bases between the two ends. CDR3 length equals 14 residues. CDR3 region: CASSLEGWGTEQFF. In DNA form, the CDR3 reads TGTGCCAGCAGCCTCGAGGGGTGGGGCACTGAGCAGTTCTTC.

Only a few counts were recorded for this clonotype. This chain connects TRBV20-1 to TRBJ2-3; either TRBD1 or TRBD2 may fit D (6 bases each). Per the germline V gene, CDR1 is DFQATT and CDR2 is SNEGSKA (reference sequence). The V end lost 0 bases, the J end lost 2 bases, and 15 bases lay between the germline ends. This CDR3 spans 16 amino acids. The CDR3 is CSAREEGGLPTDTQYF. The CDR3 nucleotides read TGCAGTGCTAGAGAGGAGGGGGGTTTGCCCACAGATACGCAGTATTTT.

This clonotype was seen repeatedly, ten times or more. The chain carries TRBV5-1 and TRBJ2-5; tentatively, D is TRBD1 or TRBD2 (5 bases each). There are 14 residues in the CDR3. The V end lost 0 bases, the J end lost 5 bases, and 11 bases lay between the germline ends. Looked up from germline, CDR1 is SGHRS and CDR2 is YFSETQ. The CDR3 bases are TGCGCCAGCAGCTTGGCCCTAGAGGGGGAGACCCAGTACTTC. This translates into CASSLALEGETQYF.

This clonotype was found a few times. The chain uses TRBV24-1 and TRBJ2-1, with D possibly matching TRBD1 (6 bases). Per germline, CDR1 KGHDR and CDR2 SFDVKD. Trimming cost V 1 base and J 8 bases, with 20 bases left between them. This CDR3 region has 17 residues. Written as DNA, the CDR3 is TGTGCCACCAGTGATTTTCAATCAAGGGGGTTCGACGATGAGCAGTTCTTC. Translating gives CATSDFQSRGFDDEQFF.

This clonotype turned up a few times. The V gene is TRBV25-1, the J gene TRBJ2-1; D may be TRBD1 or TRBD2 (6 bases each). Trimming removed 1 base from V and 3 bases from J, with 19 bases in between. The CDR3 has 18 amino acids. Per the germline V gene, CDR1 is MGHDK and CDR2 is SYGVNS. CDR3 sequence (DNA): TGTGCCAGCAGTGAATGGAAGGGGGGAAGGGTTTTCTACAATGAGCAGTTCTTC. As protein: CASSEWKGGRVFYNEQFF.

Concerning this clonotype itself: A much larger clone differs from this one at a single base, so this may be a read error. The rearrangement uses TRBV12-3 or TRBV12-4 and TRBJ2-3; D uncertain. The CDR3 is 12 residues long. Trimming stripped 3 bases from V and 5 bases from J, with 6 bases between. The CDR3 spells CASSFNQDTQYF. The CDR3 DNA reads TGTGCCAGCAGTTTCAATCAAGATACGCAGTATTTT.

This clonotype was detected many times. The chain is built from TRBV7-9 and TRBJ1-5; 7 nucleotides agree with TRBD1. This CDR3 spans 14 amino acids. J gave up 3 bases and V 5 bases, and 4 bases lay outside the gene matches. Looked up from germline, CDR1 is SEHNR and CDR2 is FQNEAQ (reference sequence). DNA for the CDR3: TGTGCCAGCAGCCGAACAGGGGACAATCAGCCCCAGCATTTT. Protein: CASSRTGDNQPQHF.

This clonotype was found many times. The rearrangement joins TRBV11-2 to TRBJ2-5; TRBD2 aligns across 15 bases. Losses at the gene ends were 4 bases for V and 5 bases for J; bases not matched to a gene: 5. This CDR3 spans 16 amino acids. Germline V lookup: CDR1 SGHAT, CDR2 FQNNGV. The DNA for the CDR3 is TGTGCCAGCAGCTACGGACTAGCGGGGGGGGGTGAGACCCAGTACTTC. This codes for CASSYGLAGGGETQYF.

CDR3 protein: CASSYSSASGAGSYNEQFF. CDR3 nucleotide sequence: TGTGCCAGCAGTTACTCGTCGGCTAGCGGGGCTGGTTCCTACAATGAGCAGTTCTTC. This chain uses TRBV6-2 or TRBV6-3 with TRBJ2-1, with 9 bases matching TRBD2. CDR1 is MNHEY, CDR2 SVGEGT, per germline. This CDR3 spans 19 amino acids. J gave up 1 base and V 0 bases, and 10 bases lay outside the gene matches.

This clonotype was counted between two and nine times. The J gene is TRBJ1-1, the V gene TRBV4-1; TRBD1 agrees at 8 bases. The CDR3 length is 15 residues. Trimming took 1 base from V and 5 from J; bases not matched to a gene: 6. CDR1 and CDR2 from the germline V gene are MGHRA and YSYEKL. The CDR3 DNA reads TGCGCCAGCAGCCAAGGGCTGCAGGGGGCTACTGAAGCTTTCTTT. This sequence encodes CASSQGLQGATEAFF.

The table lists this clonotype with a few counts. The chain is built from TRBV20-1 and TRBJ2-7; 9 nucleotides align to TRBD1. J was trimmed by 4 bases and V by 6 bases; bases with no gene match: 10. Germline CDR1 reads DFQATT; CDR2 reads SNEGSKA (reference sequence). This CDR3 is 14 amino acids long. DNA for the CDR3: TGCAGTGCCCAGTTACAGGGGGCCTCTTACGAGCAGTACTTC. Amino acids: CSAQLQGASYEQYF.

This clonotype has a handful of counts. The chain has TRBV4-3 and TRBJ2-1; D is uncertain. CDR1 is LGHNA and CDR2 is YSLEER in the germline V gene. Trimming took 4 bases from V and 6 from J, leaving 16 bases between them. CDR3 length: 15 residues. The CDR3 protein is CASSLSAGVGNEQFF. The CDR3 nucleotides read TGCGCCAGCAGCCTAAGTGCCGGTGTGGGCAATGAGCAGTTCTTC.

This clonotype has ten or more counts. The J gene is TRBJ2-3, the V gene TRBV5-6; a weak D match, TRBD2 (5 bases). Germline V CDR1 and CDR2: SGHDT, YYEEEE. The CDR3 has 16 amino acids. Trimming removed 0 bases at V and 0 bases at J, with 11 bases between. CDR3 sequence: CASSLVVGLSTDTQYF. Written as DNA, the CDR3 is TGTGCCAGCAGCTTGGTGGTAGGACTGAGCACAGATACGCAGTATTTT.

The sample holds many counts of this clonotype. An end of the junction does not agree with germline; a read error may underlie this. V usage is TRBV5-1 and J usage is TRBJ2-7, with 7 bases fitting TRBD1. This CDR3 contains 14 residues. Germline V gives CDR1 SGHRS, CDR2 YFSETQ. CDR3 sequence reads: CASSLGQSPHEQYF. As DNA, the CDR3 is TGCGCCAGCAGTTTGGGACAGTCTCCCCACGAGCAGTACTTC.

The table lists this clonotype with many counts. The rearrangement uses TRBV14 and TRBJ1-2; D gene unclear. The CDR3 contains 13 residues. The V gene lost 2 bases and the J gene lost 4 bases, with 8 bases spanning the gap. Germline-derived CDR1 and CDR2 are SGHDN and FVKESK. CDR3 region: CASSQLRGYGYTF. DNA of the CDR3: TGTGCCAGCAGCCAACTACGGGGCTATGGCTACACCTTC.

This chain links TRBV28 with TRBJ1-2; maybe TRBD1 (5 bases). The germline V gene encodes CDR1 MDHEN and CDR2 SYDVKM. Trimming removed 3 bases from V and 4 bases from J, with 12 bases in between. The CDR3 is made up of 14 amino acids. The CDR3 DNA reads as TGTGCCAGCAGTTTGATGGGGCGAGGCTATGGCTACACCTTC. This codes for CASSLMGRGYGYTF.

This clonotype was picked up many times. The chain links TRBV29-1 to TRBJ1-1; 10 bases fit TRBD1. Per germline, CDR1 SQVTM and CDR2 ANQGSEA. The junction had 8 bases not matched to a gene; V was cut back by 7 bases and J by 0 bases. This CDR3 region has 15 residues. The CDR3 nucleotides read TGCAGCGGGTCGACAGGGGGCCCCATGAACACTGAAGCTTTCTTT. This sequence encodes CSGSTGGPMNTEAFF.

This clonotype was counted at least ten times. The chain employs TRBV9 and TRBJ2-4, with 7 bases fitting TRBD2. The trim removed 1 base at V and 1 base at J, leaving 2 bases unmatched. The CDR3 length is 15 residues. In germline, CDR1 is SGDLS, CDR2 YYNGEE. The CDR3 loop is CASSVSGTAKNIQYF. The CDR3 DNA is TGTGCCAGCAGCGTAAGCGGGACGGCCAAAAACATTCAGTACTTC.

This clonotype was counted a few times. V gene TRBV11-2 combines with J gene TRBJ2-7, with 8 positions matching TRBD1. The germline gives CDR1 SGHAT, CDR2 FQNNGV. The V gene end was trimmed by 2 bases and the J gene end by 4 bases; junction bases not matched to a gene: 7. The CDR3 runs 15 residues. CDR3 amino acids: CASSLSSGGVYEQYF. As DNA, the CDR3 is TGTGCCAGCAGCTTATCGTCAGGGGGCGTATACGAGCAGTACTTC. Full variable domain (missing parts from reference TRBV11-2 and TRBJ2-7): EAGVAQSPRYKIIEKRQSVAFWCNPISGHATLYWYQQILGQGPKLLIQFQNNGVVDDSQLPKDRFSAERLKGVDSTLKIQPAKLEDSAVYLCASSLSSGGVYEQYFGPGTRLTVT.

This clonotype has only a few counts. This rearrangement joins TRBV20-1 to TRBJ2-5; the D gene is possibly TRBD1 (6 bases). The germline CDR1 and CDR2 sequences are DFQATT and SNEGSKA (reference sequence). V lost 0 bases and J lost 2, with 10 bases in between. The CDR3 covers 14 residues. DNA of the CDR3: TGCAGTGCTAGAGATTATACAGGGCAAGAGACCCAGTACTTC. Protein: CSARDYTGQETQYF.

This clonotype has just a few counts. The chain carries TRBV5-1 and TRBJ2-5; TRBD2 matches 7 bases. The CDR3 consists of 14 residues. Germline V CDR1 and CDR2: SGHRS, YFSETQ. V lost 4 bases to trimming and J lost 1 base; unmatched junction nucleotides: 4. The CDR3 coding sequence is TGCGCCAGCAGCCCGGGACTACCCCAAGAGACCCAGTACTTC. It specifies CASSPGLPQETQYF.

The rearrangement joins TRBV20-1 to TRBJ2-2, with 7 bases identical to TRBD2. V dropped 6 bases and J dropped 8; count of bases not matched to a gene: 9. CDR3 length: 13 residues. Germline-derived CDR1 and CDR2 are DFQATT and SNEGSKA (reference sequence). CDR3 DNA: TGCAGTGCCCGGGACTACCTACTGGGGGAGCTGTTTTTT. Protein product: CSARDYLLGELFF.

V and J are TRBV5-5 and TRBJ2-1; TRBD1 aligns across 8 bases. Unmatched junction bases numbered 12, after V lost 1 base and J lost 12 bases. Germline assignment: CDR1 SGHKS and CDR2 YYEKEE (reference sequence). This CDR3 is built from 15 residues. The CDR3 loop reads CASSLTGTGLSGQFF. The CDR3 nucleotides are TGTGCCAGCAGCTTGACCGGGACAGGCCTATCCGGGCAGTTCTTC.